This TCR beta chain derives from a study of blood T cell repertoires in COVID-19. This CDR3 comprises 14 residues. Germline V lookup: CDR1 SNHLY, CDR2 FYNNEI. Trimming left V 3 bases short and J 5 bases short, with 13 bases between. Some clones are missing from TCRdb's copy, which holds only in-frame ones; the method was immunoSEQ multiplex PCR. Of under 300,000 clones listed, more than 85% are singletons. The rearrangement uses TRBV2 and TRBJ1-1; no clear D gene. The sequence came from a woman between 45 and 65 years old who had recovered from COVID-19. The sequencing sample was made of PBMCs or T cells enriched from blood (not recorded which). The CDR3 region is CASSDRGLGTEAFF. In DNA form, the CDR3 reads TGTGCCAGCAGTGACCGAGGGCTTGGAACTGAAGCTTTCTTT. Full variable domain (rest looked up from reference TRBV2 and TRBJ1-1): EPEVTQTPSHQVTQMGQEVILRCVPISNHLYFYWYRQILGQKVEFLVSFYNNEISEKSEIFDDQFSVERPDGSNFTLKIRSTKLEDSAMYFCASSDRGLGTEAFFGQGTRLTVV.